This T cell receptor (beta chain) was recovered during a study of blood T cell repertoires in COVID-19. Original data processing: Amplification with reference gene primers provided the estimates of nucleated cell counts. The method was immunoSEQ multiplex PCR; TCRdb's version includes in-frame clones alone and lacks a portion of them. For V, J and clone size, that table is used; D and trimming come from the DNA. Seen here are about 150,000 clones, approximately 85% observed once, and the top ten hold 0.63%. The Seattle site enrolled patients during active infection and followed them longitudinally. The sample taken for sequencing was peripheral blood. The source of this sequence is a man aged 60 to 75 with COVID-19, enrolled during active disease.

The CDR3 nucleotides are TGTGCCATCAGTTCCGGGACAGGGGGCGAAGGTGGCTACACCTTC. Encoded protein: CAISSGTGGEGGYTF. The chain links TRBV10-3 to TRBJ1-2; TRBD1 matches at 12 bases. The CDR3 totals 15 residues. Unmatched junction bases numbered 8, after V lost 5 bases and J lost 7 bases. The germline V gene encodes CDR1 ENHRY and CDR2 SYGVKD.